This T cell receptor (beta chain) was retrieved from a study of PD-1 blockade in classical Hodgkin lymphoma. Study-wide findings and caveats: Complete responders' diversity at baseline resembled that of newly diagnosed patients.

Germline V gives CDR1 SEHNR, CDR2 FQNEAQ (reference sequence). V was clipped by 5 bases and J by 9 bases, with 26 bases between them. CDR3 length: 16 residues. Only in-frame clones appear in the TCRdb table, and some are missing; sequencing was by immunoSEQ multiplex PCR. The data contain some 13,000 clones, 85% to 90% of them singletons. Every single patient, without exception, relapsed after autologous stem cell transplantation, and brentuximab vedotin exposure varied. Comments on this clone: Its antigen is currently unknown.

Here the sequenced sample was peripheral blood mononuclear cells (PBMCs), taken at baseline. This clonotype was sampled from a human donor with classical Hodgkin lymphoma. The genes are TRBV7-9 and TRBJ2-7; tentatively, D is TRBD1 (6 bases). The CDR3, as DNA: TGTGCCAGCAGCCTGGAAAGCTCGGGACACCACCTGTGGCAGTACTTC. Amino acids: CASSLESSGHHLWQYF.